The 21 T cell receptor beta chains below all came from one sample that was sequenced in a study of blood T cell repertoires in COVID-19. Produced via immunoSEQ multiplex PCR; TCRdb's table is partial and in-frame only. This table holds about 100,000 clones, approximately 83% found once. Input material: PBMCs or T cells enriched from blood (not recorded which). The receptor source for this set is a woman aged 50 to 65 who had recovered from COVID-19.

The V gene is TRBV19, the J gene TRBJ1-5; TRBD1 matches at 9 bases. Germline assignment: CDR1 LNHDA and CDR2 SQIVND (reference sequence). CDR3 length: 15 amino acids. The ends lost 5 bases at V and 4 bases at J; junction bases unmatched: 6. CDR3 sequence reads: CASSVLGTGNQPQHF. The DNA for the CDR3 is TGTGCCAGTAGTGTATTAGGGACAGGGAATCAGCCCCAGCATTTT.

The J gene is TRBJ1-1, the V gene TRBV3-1 (or the pseudogene TRBV3-2); D is possibly TRBD1 (5 bases). Germline V gene sequence: CDR1 LGHDT, CDR2 YNNKEL (reference sequence). V shed 4 bases and J shed 8 bases, with 17 bases lying between them. The CDR3 covers 14 residues. The CDR3 nucleotides read TGTGCCAGCAGCCCCTCAGGGAGGCCGCGAGAAGCTTTCTTT. Protein product: CASSPSGRPREAFF.

The chain links TRBV5-1 to TRBJ1-1; TRBD1 agrees at 9 bases. Germline V gives CDR1 SGHRS, CDR2 YFSETQ. The CDR3 covers 14 residues. The V segment lost 6 bases and the J segment 2 bases; nucleotides outside the gene matches: 5. CDR3 DNA sequence: TGCGCCAGCAAACAGGGGGCTTCCAACACTGAAGCTTTCTTT. Its translation is CASKQGASNTEAFF.

In its sample, this clone was seen once. The chain uses TRBV4-1 and TRBJ2-7, with a possible D match to TRBD1 (6 bases). This CDR3 has 10 amino acids. V was shortened by 8 bases and J by 4 bases, with 6 bases between the two germline ends. The germline V gene has CDR1 MGHRA and CDR2 YSYEKL. CDR3 sequence: CASGQYEQYF. The CDR3 DNA reads as TGCGCCAGCGGACAGTACGAGCAGTACTTC.

The chain combines TRBV2 with TRBJ2-1; D possibly corresponds to TRBD1 (5 bases). Germline V gene sequence: CDR1 SNHLY, CDR2 FYNNEI. V lost 7 bases and J lost 3, with 10 bases in between. The CDR3 is made up of 13 amino acids. The CDR3 sequence: CASKRGVYNEQFF. The CDR3, as DNA: TGTGCCAGCAAAAGGGGCGTCTACAATGAGCAGTTCTTC.

This chain uses TRBV5-6 with TRBJ1-1; 7 bases match TRBD1. The length of the CDR3 is 15 residues. Germline CDR1 is SGHDT and CDR2 is YYEEEE. V lost 5 bases and J lost 3; bases outside the gene matches: 10. The CDR3 region is CASSLSDRDYTEAFF. In nucleotides, the CDR3 is TGTGCCAGCAGTTTGTCCGACAGGGATTACACTGAAGCTTTCTTT.

This clone was counted only a few times. The chain links TRBV24-1 to TRBJ1-5, with D perhaps TRBD1 (6 bases). Germline V gives CDR1 KGHDR, CDR2 SFDVKD. The CDR3 extends over 12 amino acids. The germline V and J ends were trimmed by 10 bases and 4 bases, with 10 bases remaining between them. The CDR3 bases are TGTGCCACACAGGGAGGGAATCAGCCCCAGCATTTT. It codes for CATQGGNQPQHF.

This rearrangement joins TRBV19 to TRBJ1-5; the D gene is possibly TRBD1 (6 bases). Trimming cost V 10 bases and J 7 bases, with 32 bases left between them. In germline, CDR1 is LNHDA, CDR2 SQIVND (reference sequence). This CDR3 spans 18 amino acids. The CDR3 here is CATAAAGDGSRPRQPQHF. In nucleotides, the CDR3 is TGTGCCACTGCGGCGGCAGGGGATGGGTCGAGGCCAAGGCAGCCCCAGCATTTT.

V usage is TRBV28 and J usage is TRBJ2-1; TRBD1 matches 8 bases. The CDR3 length is 17 residues. The V segment lost 3 bases and the J segment 5 bases; nucleotides outside the gene matches: 12. Germline lookup yields CDR1 MDHEN and CDR2 SYDVKM. In DNA form, the CDR3 reads TGTGCCAGCAGTTTGCGTTTTATCGGGGACAGGCACAATGAGCAGTTCTTC. Translation: CASSLRFIGDRHNEQFF. The entire variable domain, with the rest obtained from reference TRBV28 and TRBJ2-1, is as follows: DVKVTQSSRYLVKRTGEKVFLECVQDMDHENMFWYRQDPGLGLRLIYFSYDVKMKEKGDIPEGYSVSREKKERFSLILESASTNQTSMYLCASSLRFIGDRHNEQFFGPGTRLTVL.

This clone was detected once. The chain is built from TRBV28 and TRBJ2-7, with D perhaps TRBD2 (6 bases). Trimming pared 0 bases from V and 5 bases from J, leaving 14 bases between. Per germline, CDR1 MDHEN and CDR2 SYDVKM. This CDR3 has 15 residues. The CDR3 sequence: CASSLWGGRGDEQYF. The CDR3 bases are TGTGCCAGCAGTTTATGGGGGGGACGTGGGGACGAGCAGTACTTC.

The CDR3 reads CASSYSSVRSPLHF. The CDR3 bases are TGTGCCAGCAGTTACTCGAGTGTGCGGTCACCCCTCCACTTT. The V call is TRBV6-5, the J call TRBJ1-6; D unresolved. The germline V and J ends were trimmed by 0 bases and 10 bases, with 10 bases remaining between them. This CDR3 comprises 14 residues. The germline gives CDR1 MNHEY, CDR2 SVGAGI.

The chain is built from TRBV6-5 and TRBJ2-1; no firm D call. Germline lookup yields CDR1 MNHEY and CDR2 SVGAGI. V was pared by 6 bases and J by 0 bases, with 9 bases between. The CDR3 contains 14 residues. CDR3 bases: TGTGCCAGCAGATCAGATAACTCCTACAATGAGCAGTTCTTC. Translating gives CASRSDNSYNEQFF.

This rearrangement joins TRBV5-1 to TRBJ2-7; 10 bases align to TRBD1. The CDR3 is 14 amino acids. CDR1 is SGHRS, CDR2 YFSETQ, per germline. J was trimmed by 5 bases and V by 1 base; bases with no gene match: 3. CDR3 in amino acids: CASSLWDRGNEQYF. CDR3 coding DNA: TGCGCCAGCAGCTTGTGGGACAGGGGCAACGAGCAGTACTTC. Together with reference TRBV5-1 and TRBJ2-7, the CDR3 gives the full variable domain: KAGVTQTPRYLIKTRGQQVTLSCSPISGHRSVSWYQQTPGQGLQFLFEYFSETQRNKGNFPGRFSGRQFSNSRSEMNVSTLELGDSALYLCASSLWDRGNEQYFGPGTRLTVT.

This clone has more than one count but fewer than ten. This chain connects TRBV9 to TRBJ1-1; D may be TRBD1 (6 bases). This CDR3 is 13 amino acids long. V lost 3 bases, J lost 7 bases, and 13 bases lay in between. Germline CDR1 and CDR2: SGDLS and YYNGEE. The CDR3 protein is CASSAYKGGEAFF. For the CDR3, the DNA is TGTGCCAGCAGCGCATATAAAGGGGGTGAAGCTTTCTTT.

This clone was counted once. The CDR3 DNA sequence: TGTGCCAGCAGCTTAGGCCTCGGCGGGGATAAAAATGAGCAGTTCTTC. Its protein product is CASSLGLGGDKNEQFF. This sequence joins TRBV13 and TRBJ2-1; D is possibly TRBD2 (6 bases). This CDR3 spans 16 amino acids. Germline values: CDR1 PRHDT, CDR2 FYEKMQ (reference sequence). The V end was cut by 0 bases, the J end by 7 bases, with 16 bases between.

The rearrangement links TRBV7-3 to TRBJ1-5; 7 nucleotides align to TRBD1. The germline V gene has CDR1 SGHTA and CDR2 FQGTGA. Trimming removed 4 bases from V and 3 bases from J; junction bases left unmatched: 9. The CDR3 sequence is 16 residues long. As DNA, the CDR3 is TGTGCCAGCAGCTCTCCCCCGACAGGGACCAATCAGCCCCAGCATTTT. It is translated as CASSSPPTGTNQPQHF.

V is TRBV28 and J is TRBJ2-2; 9 nucleotides line up with TRBD1. Germline V gives CDR1 MDHEN, CDR2 SYDVKM. CDR3 size: 15 residues. The V segment lost 6 bases and the J segment 5 bases; nucleotides outside the gene matches: 7. The CDR3 region has the DNA TGTGCCAGCAGAGAGACAGGGGGACTAACCGGGGAGCTGTTTTTT. Translated: CASRETGGLTGELFF.

The chain uses TRBV5-1 and TRBJ2-3, with D maybe TRBD2 (6 bases). The germline V gene encodes CDR1 SGHRS and CDR2 YFSETQ. This CDR3 is 14 amino acids long. V lost 0 bases and J 4 bases, leaving 9 bases between the germline ends. This CDR3 is CASSLEGEADTQYF. As DNA, the CDR3 is TGCGCCAGCAGCTTGGAAGGGGAGGCAGATACGCAGTATTTT.

This clone has only a few counts. V and J are TRBV2 and TRBJ2-5; D is uncertain. Deletions cut 4 bases from V and 2 bases from J, with 8 bases between. Germline CDR1 is SNHLY and CDR2 is FYNNEI. This CDR3 is 13 amino acids long. CDR3 residues: CASSGWQQETQYF. CDR3 DNA sequence: TGTGCCAGCAGTGGCTGGCAGCAAGAGACCCAGTACTTC.

The gene calls are TRBV11-2 and TRBJ2-1, with TRBD1 matching over 9 bases. This CDR3 has 15 amino acids. Germline V gene sequence: CDR1 SGHAT, CDR2 FQNNGV. Germline trimming cut 7 bases from V and 7 bases from J; bases unmatched to any gene: 11. CDR3 loop: CASTTSQGAGNEQFF. Written as DNA, the CDR3 is TGTGCCAGCACCACCTCACAGGGGGCGGGGAATGAGCAGTTCTTC.

The chain uses TRBV28 and TRBJ1-5, with 11 bases that match TRBD1. The CDR3 has 15 residues. Trimming at V came to 2 bases and at J to 4 bases, leaving 1 base not matched to a gene. Per the germline V gene, CDR1 is MDHEN and CDR2 is SYDVKM. CDR3 protein: CASSLGTGGNQPQHF. The CDR3 coding sequence is TGTGCCAGCAGTTTAGGGACAGGGGGAAATCAGCCCCAGCATTTT.